This passage covers 28 T cell receptor beta chains from one sample sequenced in a study of CD8 T cells in Susac syndrome. The RNA input was roughly 0.45 to 1 ug, and it was reverse transcribed with random hexamers. Via MiXCR, TCRdb re-called the immunoSEQ multiplex PCR reads, giving one row per CDR3 protein. The table records tens of thousands of distinct CDR3 sequences, about 96% of them present only once. Sequencing was carried out using CD8+ T cells from PBMCs. All receptors derive from a human donor with Susac syndrome.

In its sample, this clonotype was seen once. This sequence joins TRBV9 and TRBJ2-2; D may be TRBD1 or TRBD2 (5 bases each). Germline assignment: CDR1 SGDLS and CDR2 YYNGEE. The CDR3 is made up of 16 amino acids. Trimming stripped 5 bases from V and 2 bases from J, with 16 bases between. CDR3 in amino acids: CASRRGPSGNTGELFF. The CDR3 nucleotides are TGTGCCAGCAGGAGGGGACCCAGCGGAAACACCGGGGAGCTGTTTTTT.

In this sample, this clonotype turned up once. The V and J genes are TRBV20-1 and TRBJ2-7, with D hard to call. Trimming left V 0 bases short and J 2 bases short, with 5 bases between. The CDR3 is 12 residues long. The V gene's germline CDR1 is DFQATT and CDR2 SNEGSKA (reference sequence). The CDR3 here is CSARDNTYEQYF. CDR3 in DNA: TGCAGTGCTAGAGATAACACCTACGAGCAGTACTTC.

The chain recombines TRBV20-1 with TRBJ1-1, with D perhaps matching TRBD1 (5 bases). CDR1 is DFQATT and CDR2 is SNEGSKA in the germline V gene (reference sequence). The CDR3 sequence is 17 residues long. Trimming shortened V by 6 bases and J by 0 bases, and 23 bases separated the two germline ends. The CDR3 spells CSAAGEGRGPLNTEAFF. In nucleotides, the CDR3 is TGCAGTGCCGCGGGGGAGGGGAGAGGGCCCTTGAACACTGAAGCTTTCTTT.

The V gene is TRBV20-1, the J gene TRBJ2-5, with 9 bases that match TRBD2. Germline CDR1 is DFQATT and CDR2 is SNEGSKA (reference sequence). The junction had 14 bases not matched to a gene; V was cut back by 6 bases and J by 0 bases. The CDR3 runs 17 residues. The CDR3 reads CSALRPSSGVYQETQYF. In nucleotides, the CDR3 is TGCAGTGCCCTCCGCCCTTCTAGCGGGGTGTACCAAGAGACCCAGTACTTC.

The genes are TRBV6-5 and TRBJ1-1; 9 bases align to TRBD1. The germline V gene has CDR1 MNHEY and CDR2 SVGAGI. V shed 6 bases and J 3 bases; nucleotides not matched to a gene: 5. This CDR3 contains 14 residues. CDR3 loop: CASSPDRGDTEAFF. CDR3 sequence (DNA): TGTGCCAGCAGCCCGGACAGGGGAGACACTGAAGCTTTCTTT.

Only one count was recorded for this clonotype. The V call is TRBV6-5, the J call TRBJ2-6; 7 nucleotides agree with TRBD2. The CDR3 spans 15 residues. Trimming took 7 bases from V and 0 from J; bases not matched to a gene: 3. The V gene's germline CDR1 is MNHEY and CDR2 SVGAGI. This chain's CDR3 is CASTTGGSGANVLTF. In DNA form, the CDR3 reads TGTGCCAGCACCACGGGAGGCTCTGGGGCCAACGTCCTGACTTTC.

The chain uses TRBV15 and TRBJ2-7; TRBD1 aligns across 7 bases. Trimming cost V 5 bases and J 3 bases; bases outside gene matches: 10. This CDR3 spans 15 amino acids. Germline-derived CDR1 and CDR2 are LNHNV and YYDKDF (reference sequence). DNA of the CDR3: TGTGCCACCAGCCCCTTGGGGACAGCGGACTACGAGCAGTACTTC. It is translated as CATSPLGTADYEQYF.

The V gene is TRBV4-2, the J gene TRBJ1-1, with 7 bases matching TRBD1. Germline V CDR1 and CDR2: LGHNA, YNFKEQ. The CDR3 totals 16 residues. Trimming removed 4 bases from V and 0 bases from J; junction bases left unmatched: 8. CDR3 coding DNA: TGTGCCAGCAGCCCACTCCAGCAGGGGGTGAACACTGAAGCTTTCTTT. As protein: CASSPLQQGVNTEAFF.

The V and J genes are TRBV4-3 and TRBJ2-7; perhaps TRBD1 as D (5 bases). With 1 base removed from V and 1 base from J, the gap between germline ends came to 14 bases. CDR3 size: 16 residues. CDR1 and CDR2 from the germline V gene are LGHNA and YSLEER. CDR3 residues: CASSQGRQGRSYEQYF. In nucleotides, the CDR3 is TGCGCCAGCAGCCAAGGTCGCCAGGGTAGGTCCTACGAGCAGTACTTC.

The chain employs TRBV7-9 and TRBJ1-2, with D perhaps matching TRBD1 (6 bases). V gave up 5 bases and J gave up 4 bases, with 20 bases separating them. The CDR3 has 16 amino acids. From germline, CDR1 is SEHNR and CDR2 FQNEAQ (reference sequence). The CDR3 region has the DNA TGTGCCAGCAGCCTTAGTCAGGACAGCCCTGGCTATGGCTACACCTTC. Its protein is CASSLSQDSPGYGYTF.

This chain links TRBV10-1 with TRBJ2-3; D call uncertain. The CDR3 is made up of 13 amino acids. V lost 0 bases, J lost 0 bases, and 1 base lay in between. Germline-derived CDR1 and CDR2 are WNHNN and SYGVQD (reference sequence). CDR3 amino acids: CASSESSTDTQYF. The CDR3 bases are TGCGCCAGCAGTGAGTCTAGCACAGATACGCAGTATTTT.

The chain employs TRBV6-5 and TRBJ2-5; D possibly corresponds to TRBD1 (6 bases). Looked up from germline, CDR1 is MNHEY and CDR2 is SVGAGI. The CDR3 runs 14 residues. V shed 2 bases and J shed 4 bases, with 11 bases lying between them. The CDR3 nucleotides are TGTGCCAGCAGTTACAAGCAGGGGTTAGAGACCCAGTACTTC. Protein: CASSYKQGLETQYF.

The rearrangement uses TRBV29-1 and TRBJ2-3; TRBD1 matches at 8 bases. Germline V CDR1 and CDR2: SQVTM, ANQGSEA. This CDR3 spans 14 amino acids. V was pared by 3 bases and J by 6 bases, with 8 bases of the junction left unmatched. CDR3 sequence: CSVEVPGGIDTQYF. CDR3 DNA: TGCAGCGTTGAGGTACCAGGGGGCATCGATACGCAGTATTTT.

The chain links TRBV5-1 to TRBJ1-6; D might be TRBD1 (5 bases). The CDR3 consists of 15 residues. Trimming took off 3 bases at V and 7 bases at J, with 14 bases between the two ends. Germline V CDR1 and CDR2: SGHRS, YFSETQ. The CDR3 reads CASSSDSGNNSPLHF. The CDR3 DNA is TGCGCCAGCAGCTCGGACTCAGGGAACAATTCACCCCTCCACTTT.

The genes are TRBV7-3 and TRBJ2-1, with D hard to call. This CDR3 is 14 amino acids long. The V gene lost 3 bases and the J gene lost 9 bases, with 15 bases spanning the gap. CDR1 and CDR2 (germline): SGHTA, FQGTGA. CDR3 region: CASSFGVGMGEQFF. CDR3 coding DNA: TGTGCCAGCAGCTTTGGAGTGGGAATGGGTGAGCAGTTCTTC.

This clonotype was seen a few times. The V call is TRBV6-5, the J call TRBJ2-7; 8 bases agree with TRBD2. The germline gives CDR1 MNHEY, CDR2 SVGAGI. This CDR3 has 15 residues. The junction had 6 bases not matched to a gene; V was cut back by 3 bases and J by 2 bases. CDR3: CASSYRRGGTYEQYF. The CDR3 nucleotides are TGTGCCAGCAGTTATCGTCGGGGGGGAACCTACGAGCAGTACTTC.

The CDR3 loop is CSASLGQGNSPLHF. The CDR3 DNA follows: TGCAGTGCTAGTCTCGGTCAGGGCAATTCACCCCTCCACTTT. V is TRBV20-1 and J is TRBJ1-6; possible D gene TRBD1, 5 bases. Trimming pared 3 bases from V and 7 bases from J, leaving 13 bases between. CDR1 DFQATT and CDR2 SNEGSKA come from the germline V gene (reference sequence). This CDR3 comprises 14 residues.

The V call is TRBV20-1, the J call TRBJ2-7, with D tentatively TRBD1 (6 bases). V lost 3 bases to trimming and J lost 6 bases, with 21 bases between them. From germline, CDR1 is DFQATT and CDR2 SNEGSKA (reference sequence). The CDR3 totals 15 residues. DNA for the CDR3: TGCAGTGCTAGGGCCCCCACAGGGAATCCTAGCGAGCAGTACTTC. It is translated as CSARAPTGNPSEQYF.

J is TRBJ2-7 and V is TRBV5-1; TRBD1 is a possible D gene (6 bases). Germline V gives CDR1 SGHRS, CDR2 YFSETQ. This CDR3 is 15 amino acids long. V was pared by 2 bases and J by 1 base, with 13 bases between. CDR3 in amino acids: CASSFDQGISYEQYF. CDR3 nucleotides: TGCGCCAGCAGCTTTGACCAGGGGATTTCCTACGAGCAGTACTTC.

The rearrangement uses TRBV5-5 and TRBJ2-3, with D maybe TRBD2 (6 bases). V dropped 4 bases and J dropped 2 bases, with 11 bases sitting between them. Germline V gene lookup returns CDR1 SGHKS and CDR2 YYEKEE (reference sequence). The CDR3 extends over 14 amino acids. The CDR3 loop is CASSLGLFTDTQYF. Here the CDR3 DNA reads TGTGCCAGCAGCCTCGGACTATTCACAGATACGCAGTATTTT.

The chain couples TRBV6-2 or TRBV6-3 to TRBJ2-5; possibly TRBD2 for D (6 bases). Germline CDR1 and CDR2: MNHEY and SVGEGT. The V end was cut by 6 bases, the J end by 0 bases, with 20 bases between. The CDR3 length is 17 residues. CDR3 residues: CASRARRSSGYQETQYF. CDR3 coding DNA: TGTGCCAGCAGGGCCAGGAGGAGTAGCGGATACCAAGAGACCCAGTACTTC.

The chain uses TRBV9 and TRBJ1-2; TRBD1 is a possible D gene (5 bases). The germline gives CDR1 SGDLS, CDR2 YYNGEE. The CDR3 length is 14 residues. V gave up 4 bases and J gave up 4 bases, with 14 bases separating them. CDR3 residues: CASSSRGRTYGYTF. CDR3 nucleotides: TGTGCCAGCAGCTCCCGGGGCAGGACCTATGGCTACACCTTC.

The V and J genes are TRBV20-1 and TRBJ1-3; 7 bases match TRBD1. Unmatched junction bases numbered 6, after V lost 5 bases and J lost 2 bases. Germline V gene sequence: CDR1 DFQATT, CDR2 SNEGSKA (reference sequence). This CDR3 spans 14 amino acids. The CDR3 sequence: CSASDRPTGNTIYF. The CDR3 DNA follows: TGCAGTGCTTCGGACAGGCCAACTGGAAACACCATATATTTT.

The CDR3 bases are TGTGCCAGCAGCTTCGGACAGGGGCTTTCGAATGAGCAGTTCTTC. Translating gives CASSFGQGLSNEQFF. The chain combines TRBV7-9 with TRBJ2-1; 9 bases agree with TRBD1. With 3 bases clipped from V and 7 bases from J, the junction kept 7 bases outside the gene matches. Germline assignment: CDR1 SEHNR and CDR2 FQNEAQ (reference sequence). The CDR3 has 15 residues. Full variable domain (remainder filled in from reference TRBV7-9 and TRBJ2-1): DTGVSQNPRHKITKRGQNVTFRCDPISEHNRLYWYRQTLGQGPEFLTYFQNEAQLEKSRLLSDRFSAERPKGSFSTLEIQRTEQGDSAMYLCASSFGQGLSNEQFFGPGTRLTVL.

The chain carries TRBV29-1 and TRBJ2-2; D call uncertain. The V and J ends lost 3 bases and 2 bases respectively, with 7 bases between them. The CDR3 is 13 amino acids. The germline V gene encodes CDR1 SQVTM and CDR2 ANQGSEA. CDR3 loop: CSVEGGNTGELFF. CDR3 sequence (DNA): TGCAGCGTTGAGGGTGGCAACACCGGGGAGCTGTTTTTT.

The chain employs TRBV10-3 and TRBJ2-5; no reliable D call. CDR3 size: 14 residues. Germline V gene lookup returns CDR1 ENHRY and CDR2 SYGVKD. The V gene lost 4 bases and the J gene lost 2 bases, with 11 bases spanning the gap. The DNA of the CDR3 is TGTGCCATCAGTGTTGAGATAACTCAAGAGACCCAGTACTTC. Amino acids: CAISVEITQETQYF.

The genes are TRBV6-4 and TRBJ1-5; TRBD1 agrees at 9 bases. J gave up 0 bases and V 10 bases, and 7 bases lay outside the gene matches. This CDR3 comprises 15 residues. CDR1 MRHNA and CDR2 SNTAGT come from the germline V gene. As DNA, the CDR3 is TGTGCCAACTTACAGGGGGCTAATAGCAATCAGCCCCAGCATTTT. This encodes CANLQGANSNQPQHF.

The chain has TRBV6-5 and TRBJ1-2, with D tentatively TRBD1 (6 bases). The germline gives CDR1 MNHEY, CDR2 SVGAGI. Trimming removed 6 bases from V and 12 bases from J, with 23 bases in between. The CDR3 sequence is 14 residues long. The CDR3 DNA is TGTGCCAGCAGACTTCAACGGGACACCCGTGGGGACACCTTC. It translates to CASRLQRDTRGDTF.